These 15 T cell receptor beta chains were all obtained from the same sample, sequenced in a study of CXCR3-negative and CXCR3-positive naive CD8 T cells. No antigen is known for these receptors. Via 5' RACE with UMI labels, TRB cDNA libraries were prepared. TCRdb reprocessed the 5' RACE reads and reports one entry per CDR3 protein, with no DNA. Recorded for this sample: 150,000 to 160,000 distinct CDR3 sequences. Whole-study results and caveats: More hydrophobic TRB CDR3s occurred in CXCR3-positive than in CXCR3-negative naive cells.

The sample consisted of naive CXCR3+ CD8+ T cells from blood. The subset denotes: CD45RO-CCR7+CD27+CD95- naive CD8+ T cells expressing CXCR3 (TNR3+). The receptors stem from a human donor in good health. Some clones in this sample may be carry-over from other donors' samples.

The CDR3: CASSLNGNEQFF. V usage is TRBV11-2 and J usage is TRBJ2-1. This CDR3 contains 12 residues. Looked up from germline, CDR1 is SGHAT and CDR2 is FQNNGV.

The chain combines TRBV7-8 with TRBJ2-3; the TCRdb call, TRBD2, lacks DNA for checking. Germline-derived CDR1 and CDR2 are SGHVS and FQNEAQ. The CDR3 covers 16 residues. This CDR3 reads CASSLTRVFGRDTQYF.

V gene TRBV27 combines with J gene TRBJ2-1; no DNA is available, so the TRBD1 call from TCRdb remains unchecked. The CDR3 runs to 17 residues. Germline assignment: CDR1 MNHEY and CDR2 SMNVEV (reference sequence). CDR3 sequence: CASSLSGRVVKMDEQFF.

The rearrangement links TRBV6-5 to TRBJ2-5; checking the TCRdb D call of TRBD1 is not possible without DNA. Germline CDR1 and CDR2: MNHEY and SVGAGI. This CDR3 region has 15 residues. The CDR3 spells CASSPGPTPLETQYF.

This chain connects TRBV7-8 to TRBJ2-7; the D call of TRBD1 rests on TCRdb alone, since no DNA is present to check it. The CDR3 contains 13 residues. Per the germline V gene, CDR1 is SGHVS and CDR2 is FQNEAQ. CDR3 loop: CASSFGQGGEQYF.

This chain uses TRBV29-1 with TRBJ2-2; the TRBD1 assignment by TCRdb is unverifiable without DNA. Germline V gives CDR1 SQVTM, CDR2 ANQGSEA. The CDR3 is 13 amino acids. CDR3 loop: CSVVAGSTGELFF.

This chain connects TRBV7-8 to TRBJ2-5; TCRdb proposes TRBD2, but this gene call is untestable without DNA. Germline values: CDR1 SGHVS, CDR2 FQNEAQ. The CDR3 contains 16 residues. CDR3 protein: CASSLVGLVGVETQYF.

The rearrangement joins TRBV14 to TRBJ1-2; TCRdb outputs TRBD1, but without DNA this stays unchecked. Germline V lookup: CDR1 SGHDN, CDR2 FVKESK. This CDR3 is 13 amino acids long. The CDR3 loop reads CASSPQGAYGYTF.

The J gene is TRBJ1-1, the V gene TRBV25-1; the TRBD1 assignment by TCRdb is unverifiable without DNA. The CDR3 runs to 13 residues. The germline CDR1 and CDR2 sequences are MGHDK and SYGVNS. CDR3 region: CASNRGVYTEAFF.

This chain connects TRBV7-3 to TRBJ2-7; no DNA is available, so the TRBD2 call from TCRdb remains unchecked. This CDR3 spans 15 amino acids. Per germline, CDR1 SGHTA and CDR2 FQGTGA. The CDR3 spells CASSADGTATYEQYF.

The chain couples TRBV19 to TRBJ1-2; TCRdb outputs TRBD1, but without DNA this stays unchecked. CDR1 is LNHDA and CDR2 is SQIVND in the germline V gene (reference sequence). The CDR3 sequence is 13 residues long. The CDR3 loop reads CASSTGTGRGYTF.

The CDR3 region is CASMDASGDNEQFF. The chain has TRBV7-6 and TRBJ2-1; TCRdb picks TRBD2, but there is no DNA to check that call. The CDR3 has 14 residues. The germline V gene encodes CDR1 SGHVS and CDR2 FNYEAQ.

V is TRBV12-3 or TRBV12-4 and J is TRBJ2-5; no DNA is available, so the TRBD1 call from TCRdb remains unchecked. The CDR3 has 13 amino acids. CDR3: CASSLGTIFGQFF.

The chain joins TRBV7-9 to TRBJ2-1. Germline CDR1 SEHNR, CDR2 FQNEAQ (reference sequence). The CDR3 extends over 15 amino acids. The CDR3 sequence is CASSLAENSYNEQFF.

The rearrangement uses TRBV15 and TRBJ1-3; there is no DNA to check the TCRdb D call of TRBD1. Looked up from germline, CDR1 is LNHNV and CDR2 is YYDKDF (reference sequence). CDR3 length: 15 amino acids. CDR3 protein: CATSSEGVSGNTIYF.